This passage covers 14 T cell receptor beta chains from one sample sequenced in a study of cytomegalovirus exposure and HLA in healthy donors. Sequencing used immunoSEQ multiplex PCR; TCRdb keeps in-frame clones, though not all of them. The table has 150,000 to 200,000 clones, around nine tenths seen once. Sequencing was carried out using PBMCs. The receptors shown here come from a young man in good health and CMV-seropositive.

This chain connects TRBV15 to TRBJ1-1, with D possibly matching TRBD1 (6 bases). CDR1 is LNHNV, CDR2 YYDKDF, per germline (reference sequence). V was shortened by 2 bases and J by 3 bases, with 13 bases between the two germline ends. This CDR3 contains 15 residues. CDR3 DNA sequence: TGTGCCACCAGCAGATCGACAGGATTTGACACTGAAGCTTTCTTT. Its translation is CATSRSTGFDTEAFF.

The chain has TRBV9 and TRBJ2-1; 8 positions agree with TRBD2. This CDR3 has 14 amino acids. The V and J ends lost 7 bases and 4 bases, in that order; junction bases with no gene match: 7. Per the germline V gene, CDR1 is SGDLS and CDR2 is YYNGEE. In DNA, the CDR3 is TGTGCCAGCGGAGGCGGGGGGCCTTACAATGAGCAGTTCTTC. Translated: CASGGGGPYNEQFF. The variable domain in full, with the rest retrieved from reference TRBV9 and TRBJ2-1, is DSGVTQTPKHLITATGQRVTLRCSPRSGDLSVYWYQQSLDQGLQFLIQYYNGEERAKGNILERFSAQQFPDLHSELNLSSLELGDSALYFCASGGGGPYNEQFFGPGTRLTVL.

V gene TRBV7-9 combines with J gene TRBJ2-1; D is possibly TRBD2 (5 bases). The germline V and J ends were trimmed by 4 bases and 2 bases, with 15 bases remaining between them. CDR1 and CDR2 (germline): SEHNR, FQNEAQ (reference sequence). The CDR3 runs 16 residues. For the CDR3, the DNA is TGTGCCAGCAGCTCACCGGACTCCCTTACCTACAATGAGCAGTTCTTC. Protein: CASSSPDSLTYNEQFF.

The CDR3 DNA reads TGCGCCAGCAGCCCGGGCCGGGGCTCTGGAAACACCATATATTTT. Translated: CASSPGRGSGNTIYF. The chain recombines TRBV4-1 with TRBJ1-3; no reliable D call. Trimming took 4 bases from V and 0 from J, leaving 10 bases between them. Germline CDR1 reads MGHRA; CDR2 reads YSYEKL. This CDR3 has 15 residues.

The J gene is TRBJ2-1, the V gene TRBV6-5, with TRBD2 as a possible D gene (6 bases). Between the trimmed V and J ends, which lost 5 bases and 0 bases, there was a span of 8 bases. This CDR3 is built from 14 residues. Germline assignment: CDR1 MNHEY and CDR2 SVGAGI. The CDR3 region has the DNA TGTGCCAGCAGTGCCGGGGGCTCCTACAATGAGCAGTTCTTC. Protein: CASSAGGSYNEQFF.

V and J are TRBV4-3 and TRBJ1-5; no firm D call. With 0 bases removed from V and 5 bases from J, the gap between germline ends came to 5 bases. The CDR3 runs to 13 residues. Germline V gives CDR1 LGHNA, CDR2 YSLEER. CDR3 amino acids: CASSQDGDQPQHF. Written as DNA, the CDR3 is TGCGCCAGCAGCCAAGACGGTGATCAGCCCCAGCATTTT.

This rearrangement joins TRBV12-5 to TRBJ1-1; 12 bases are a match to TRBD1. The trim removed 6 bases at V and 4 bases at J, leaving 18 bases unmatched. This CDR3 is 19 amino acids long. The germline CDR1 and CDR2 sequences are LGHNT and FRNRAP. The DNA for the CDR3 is TGTGCTAGTGGCTCTGCCCTCCGGGACAGGGGGCGAAGGAGCACTGAAGCTTTCTTT. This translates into CASGSALRDRGRRSTEAFF. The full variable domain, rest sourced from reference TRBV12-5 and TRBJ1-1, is DARVTQTPRHKVTEMGQEVTMRCQPILGHNTVFWYRQTMMQGLELLAYFRNRAPLDDSGMPKDRFSAEMPDATLATLKIQPSEPRDSAVYFCASGSALRDRGRRSTEAFFGQGTRLTVV.

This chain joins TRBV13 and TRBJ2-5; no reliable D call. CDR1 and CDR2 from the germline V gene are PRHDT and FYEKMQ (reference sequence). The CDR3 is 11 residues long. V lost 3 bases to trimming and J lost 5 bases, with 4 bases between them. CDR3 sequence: CASSFGETQYF. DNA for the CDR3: TGTGCCAGCAGCTTCGGGGAGACCCAGTACTTC.

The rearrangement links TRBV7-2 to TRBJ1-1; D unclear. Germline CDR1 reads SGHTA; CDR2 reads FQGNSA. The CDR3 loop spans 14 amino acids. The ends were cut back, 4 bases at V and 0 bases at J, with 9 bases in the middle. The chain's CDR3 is CASSSLEMNTEAFF. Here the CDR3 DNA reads TGTGCCAGCAGCTCCCTCGAGATGAACACTGAAGCTTTCTTT.

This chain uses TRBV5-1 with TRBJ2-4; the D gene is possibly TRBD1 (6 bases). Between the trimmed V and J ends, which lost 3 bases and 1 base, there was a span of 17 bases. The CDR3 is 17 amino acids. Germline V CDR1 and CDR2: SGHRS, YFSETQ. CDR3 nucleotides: TGCGCCAGCAGCTGGCCCCGGCGTACAGGGGCCAAAAACATTCAGTACTTC. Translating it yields CASSWPRRTGAKNIQYF.

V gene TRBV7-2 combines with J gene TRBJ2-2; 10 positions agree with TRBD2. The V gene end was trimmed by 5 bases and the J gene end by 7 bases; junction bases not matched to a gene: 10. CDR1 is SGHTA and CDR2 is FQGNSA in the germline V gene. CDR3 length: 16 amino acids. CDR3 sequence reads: CASSTPLAGVNGELFF. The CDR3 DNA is TGTGCCAGCAGCACCCCGCTAGCGGGAGTGAACGGGGAGCTGTTTTTT.

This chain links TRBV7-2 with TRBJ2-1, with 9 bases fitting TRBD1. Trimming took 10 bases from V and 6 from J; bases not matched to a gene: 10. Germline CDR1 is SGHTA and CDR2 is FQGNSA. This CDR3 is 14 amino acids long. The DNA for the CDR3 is TGTGCCATGTCCCGGGACAGGGTGGGCAATGAGCAGTTCTTC. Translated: CAMSRDRVGNEQFF.

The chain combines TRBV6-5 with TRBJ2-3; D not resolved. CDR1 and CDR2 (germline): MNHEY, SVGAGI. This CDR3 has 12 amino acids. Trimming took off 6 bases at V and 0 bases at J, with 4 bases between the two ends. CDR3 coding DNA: TGTGCCAGCAGCGGGAGCACAGATACGCAGTATTTT. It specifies CASSGSTDTQYF.

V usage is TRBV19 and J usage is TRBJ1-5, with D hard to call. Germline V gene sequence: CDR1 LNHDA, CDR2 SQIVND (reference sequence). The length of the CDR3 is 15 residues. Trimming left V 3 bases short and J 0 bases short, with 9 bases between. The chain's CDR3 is CASSISRDSNQPQHF. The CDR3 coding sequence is TGTGCCAGTAGTATCAGTCGGGATAGCAATCAGCCCCAGCATTTT. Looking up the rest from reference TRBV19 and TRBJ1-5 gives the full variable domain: DGGITQSPKYLFRKEGQNVTLSCEQNLNHDAMYWYRQDPGQGLRLIYYSQIVNDFQKGDIAEGYSVSREKKESFPLTVTSAQKNPTAFYLCASSISRDSNQPQHFGDGTRLSIL.